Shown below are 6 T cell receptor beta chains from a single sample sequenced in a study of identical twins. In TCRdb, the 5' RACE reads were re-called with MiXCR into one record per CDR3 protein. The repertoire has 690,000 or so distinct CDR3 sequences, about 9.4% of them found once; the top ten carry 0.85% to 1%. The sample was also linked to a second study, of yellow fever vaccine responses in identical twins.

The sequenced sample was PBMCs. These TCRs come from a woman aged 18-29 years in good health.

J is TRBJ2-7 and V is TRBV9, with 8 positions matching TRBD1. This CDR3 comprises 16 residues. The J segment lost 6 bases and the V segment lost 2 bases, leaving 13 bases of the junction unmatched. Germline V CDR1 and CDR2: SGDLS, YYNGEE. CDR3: CASSVGPGGEGAEQYF. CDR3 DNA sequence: TGTGCCAGCAGCGTCGGCCCAGGGGGCGAGGGGGCCGAGCAGTACTTC.

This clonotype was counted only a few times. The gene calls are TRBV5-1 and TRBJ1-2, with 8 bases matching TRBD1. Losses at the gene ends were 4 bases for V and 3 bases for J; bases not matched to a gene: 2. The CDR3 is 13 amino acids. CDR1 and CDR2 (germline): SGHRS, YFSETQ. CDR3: CASSEGQDYGYTF. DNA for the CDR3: TGCGCCAGCAGCGAGGGACAGGACTATGGCTACACCTTC.

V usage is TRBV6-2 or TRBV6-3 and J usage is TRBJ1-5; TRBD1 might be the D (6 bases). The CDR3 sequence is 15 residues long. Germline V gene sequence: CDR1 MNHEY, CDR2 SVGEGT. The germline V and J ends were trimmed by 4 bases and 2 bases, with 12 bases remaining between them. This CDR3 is CASSWYRAGNQPQHF. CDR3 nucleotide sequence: TGTGCCAGCAGTTGGTACAGGGCGGGCAATCAGCCCCAGCATTTT.

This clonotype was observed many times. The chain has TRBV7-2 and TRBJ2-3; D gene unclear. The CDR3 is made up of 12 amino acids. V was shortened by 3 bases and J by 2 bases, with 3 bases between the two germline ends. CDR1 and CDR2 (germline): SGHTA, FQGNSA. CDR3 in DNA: TGTGCCAGCAGCTTTTACACAGATACGCAGTATTTT. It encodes CASSFYTDTQYF.

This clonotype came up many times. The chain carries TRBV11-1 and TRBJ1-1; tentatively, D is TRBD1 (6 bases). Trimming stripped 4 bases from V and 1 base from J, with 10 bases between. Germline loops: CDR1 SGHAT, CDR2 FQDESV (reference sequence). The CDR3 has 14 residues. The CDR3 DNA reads TGTGCCAGCAGCTATCGCAGGGGGAACACTGAAGCTTTCTTT. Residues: CASSYRRGNTEAFF.

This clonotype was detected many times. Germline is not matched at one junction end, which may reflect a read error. The CDR3 DNA reads TGTGCCAGCAGCCAAGAACCGGGCTACGAGCAGTACTTC. This sequence encodes CASSQEPGYEQYF. This sequence joins TRBV4-3 and TRBJ2-7; no reliable D call. The germline V gene has CDR1 LGHNA and CDR2 YSLEER. The CDR3 is 13 residues long.